What follows describes a single T cell receptor (beta chain). The antigen it recognizes is unknown. The sample holds no much larger clone one base away, and base qualities are not on file. The data are from a study of blood T cell repertoires in COVID-19 (dated by TCRdb to 2020 to 2022). In the study overall: Samples covering the acute and convalescent phases of COVID-19 were provided by collaborators in the United States, Italy and Spain. A freely available public database, intended as a resource for researchers studying the immune response to SARS-CoV-2, is where the repertoires were released. HLA class I and class II types, where available, came from metadata supplied by the sample provider rather than from assay-based typing. The prospective study material was composed of cDNA or gDNA derived from T cells, B-cell-depleted T cells, or PBMCs. The dataset comprised deeply sampled blood TCRbeta repertoires from subjects exposed to, actively infected with, or recovered from COVID-19. The sample metadata nearly always contained a de-identified subject ID, COVID-19 status, age in years and sex. The samples were drawn from two sources: the first 160 participants of the ongoing ImmuneRACE study, and 1,200 or so subjects contributed by 6 global collaborators.

TCRbeta CDR3 regions were amplified from genomic DNA by means of the immunoSEQ Assay, a bias-controlled multiplex PCR. The authors' pipeline ran thus. The number of nucleated cells in each sample was estimated from the amplification of reference gene primers within the assay. To quantify the absolute abundance of each unique TCRbeta CDR3 rearrangement, sequence reads were collapsed and filtered. Productive Simpson clonality was computed per sample as the square root of Simpson's diversity index over productive rearrangements. TCRdb's version of the immuneACCESS table is confined to in-frame rearrangements and falls short of the full clone set. An unresolved V gene accounts for under half of the shortfall where checked; the remainder is of unknown origin. V, J and clone size were drawn from that table, and D and trimming were deduced from the DNA. In all, the sample holds approximately 190,000 clones, and 80% of those were seen once. Around 6.9% of the sample rests with the top ten.

General conclusions and limits of the study: How much clinical and demographic metadata was included differed by source and by participant, and the metadata was provided uncurated.

The CDR3 covers 18 residues, taking in both the cysteine and the phenylalanine. The entry retains the CDR3 DNA only, 54 bases that are in frame from base 1. V drops 0 bases and J drops 0 bases, leaving 12 bases in between. CDR1 is given as LGHNA and CDR2 as YSLEER, both from the germline V gene. The collaborating institutions used their own protocols to collect whole blood in K2EDTA tubes. For TCRbeta analysis, collaborator samples were shipped as frozen whole blood, as isolated PBMCs, or as DNA extracted from either sample type. The chain employs TRBV4-3 and TRBJ1-6; a tentative D match to TRBD1 spans 5 bases. This TCR derives from a man in his sixties with acute or convalescent COVID-19. The sample was peripheral blood. The nucleotide sequence reads as follows: TGCGCCAGCAGCCAAGACTCTAGGGGCAGCTCCTATAATTCACCCCTCCACTTT. Its translation reads: CASSQDSRGSSYNSPLHF.